This entry concerns a single TCR beta chain. Its antigen is undetermined. The data stem from a study of monozygotic twins with inflammatory bowel disease. Findings of the study overall: Relative to healthy twins, IBD patients had fewer clonotypes in common with others, a gap that was especially apparent with disease activity.

The study subjected TCRalpha and TCRbeta cDNA to two nested PCRs of 16 and 9 cycles. TCRdb reworked the 5' RACE reads into one entry per CDR3 protein, no DNA. The repertoire table contains about 300,000 distinct CDR3 sequences. Germline V gene sequence: CDR1 MGHRA, CDR2 YSYEKL. The CDR3 has 15 amino acids. This receptor was identified in a human donor with ulcerative colitis or Crohn's disease, or a healthy co-twin of an affected twin (not recorded which). Specimen: blood. The rearrangement uses TRBV4-1 and TRBJ2-5; TCRdb selects TRBD1, and the lack of DNA leaves this call unchecked. CDR3 region: CASSQQGRGGETQYF.